This TCR beta chain was retrieved from a study of control samples from healthy donors and cancer patients. CDR1 is LNHDA and CDR2 is SQIVND in the germline V gene (reference sequence). The CDR3 is 19 amino acids. Sequencing was performed with immunoSEQ multiplex PCR; in TCRdb, only in-frame clones are kept and a portion is missing. The data contain about 130,000 clones, more than 90% of them singletons. The material sequenced was blood. The receptor comes from a man aged 18 to 35 in good health. J is TRBJ2-3 and V is TRBV19, with 10 bases matching TRBD2. The CDR3 reads CRLKGQRGGVLPSTDTQYF. The CDR3 DNA follows: TGTCGACTAAAGGGCCAGCGGGGGGGCGTCCTCCCTAGCACAGATACGCAGTATTTT.